These T cell receptor beta chains were read from a single sample in a study of CD8 T cells in ankylosing spondylitis. TCRdb itself ran the 5' RACE reads through MiXCR, one entry per CDR3 protein. The data show about 240,000 distinct CDR3 sequences, around 9.2% seen once. Sequencing input: blood, either unsorted or a sorted T cell fraction (not recorded which). Receptor source: a male donor with ankylosing spondylitis or in good health (not recorded which). Both conserved end residues are trimmed from each CDR3. The D gene is left open where the match is weak.

cdr3_length	d_call	v_call	j_call	cdr3_aa
10	-	TRBV12-3/TRBV12-4	TRBJ1-2	ASSFGAYGYT
15	TRBD2	TRBV6-2/TRBV6-3	TRBJ2-1	ASGPPSRLAGVNEQF
10	-	TRBV5-1	TRBJ2-5	ASSPRGENQY
12	TRBD1	TRBV20-1	TRBJ1-1	SAKSGTGGTEAF
16	TRBD2	TRBV29-1	TRBJ2-5	SVEDGTSGGGLYETQY
15	-	TRBV4-3	TRBJ2-2	ASSQVPRVANTGELF
11	-	TRBV4-3	TRBJ1-2	ASSQDWGVGYT
13	-	TRBV9	TRBJ2-5	ASSVDVGDQETQY
10	TRBD2	TRBV12-3/TRBV12-4	TRBJ2-1	ATIKREREQF
14	TRBD2	TRBV12-3/TRBV12-4	TRBJ2-1	ASTPLGASGVNEQF
14	-	TRBV7-9	TRBJ1-2	ASSLARGREDYGYT
12	-	TRBV7-2	TRBJ2-3	ASSLRGIPDTQY
11	-	TRBV20-1	TRBJ1-1	SARASLNTEAF
13	-	TRBV7-9	TRBJ2-3	ASSLRQGRADTQY
11	-	TRBV5-5	TRBJ2-1	ASSLEQGNRKF
11	TRBD1	TRBV5-1	TRBJ1-4	ASSEQGNEKLF
16	-	TRBV6-5	TRBJ1-5	ASSYPIRGGGSNQPQH
10	-	TRBV7-2	TRBJ2-1	ASSFGSNEQF
13	TRBD1	TRBV4-3	TRBJ2-1	ASRPDRVGYNEQF
12	TRBD2	TRBV12-3/TRBV12-4	TRBJ2-1	ASSPLAGYNEQF
14	TRBD2	TRBV2	TRBJ2-1	ASSASGRALTDEQF
14	TRBD2	TRBV4-1	TRBJ2-7	ASSQEIGREGYEQY
13	-	TRBV5-1	TRBJ2-7	ASSLALRGGYEQY
15	-	TRBV4-2	TRBJ2-3	ASSQDNEAAGTDTQY
13	-	TRBV5-1	TRBJ2-1	ASSLGQWGGDEQF
19	-	TRBV15	TRBJ2-2	ATSSNRGLGPRAGSTGELF
13	-	TRBV4-3	TRBJ1-4	ASSQDPGLAEKLF
11	-	TRBV4-2	TRBJ2-7	ASSLPGSDEQY
13	-	TRBV12-3/TRBV12-4	TRBJ1-1	ASSLAPVGVREAF
12	-	TRBV3-1	TRBJ1-1	ASSRGPLNTEAF
18	-	TRBV6-2/TRBV6-3	TRBJ2-4	ASSYSTGGVGNLAKNIQY
15	TRBD1	TRBV18	TRBJ2-1	DSSPDRRLGSYNEQF
13	TRBD2	TRBV7-2	TRBJ2-1	ASTLTSGSYNEQF
12	-	TRBV12-3/TRBV12-4	TRBJ1-4	ASSPVYVPGKLF
11	-	TRBV7-2	TRBJ2-7	ASSLAGPYEQY
13	-	TRBV7-2	TRBJ2-5	ASSSVGAQQETQY
12	TRBD1	TRBV7-9	TRBJ1-1	ASSRQGGMTEAF
14	-	TRBV7-9	TRBJ1-6	ASSLESGAIASPLH
11	-	TRBV7-9	TRBJ2-1	ASSSPPGNEQF
14	TRBD2	TRBV30	TRBJ2-1	AWKRFGGRASNEQF
14	TRBD2	TRBV6-2/TRBV6-3	TRBJ2-3	ASSTTAGVGLDTQY
12	-	TRBV11-2	TRBJ2-1	ASSFGSLGLEQF
12	TRBD2	TRBV10-2	TRBJ2-2	ASIKREGSGELF
11	-	TRBV18	TRBJ2-1	ASSPGNGLEQF
12	-	TRBV10-3	TRBJ1-2	AISEVKDGYGYT
11	-	TRBV20-1	TRBJ2-3	SATLGLTDTQY
15	TRBD2	TRBV7-8	TRBJ2-2	ASSYASGNLNTGELF
12	-	TRBV27	TRBJ2-7	ASSLRQGTYEQY
13	TRBD1	TRBV9	TRBJ2-7	ASSVEGQGVVEQY
13	-	TRBV12-5	TRBJ1-1	ASGLPQGEGTEAF
15	TRBD2	TRBV4-2	TRBJ2-1	ASSQVAGGSSYNEQF
13	TRBD1	TRBV5-1	TRBJ1-1	ASSATGAQNTEAF
12	TRBD1	TRBV7-2	TRBJ2-3	ASSLQGATDTQY
14	-	TRBV27	TRBJ1-4	ASSPRYRATNEKLF
13	-	TRBV5-1	TRBJ2-7	ASSLASTGPYEQY
14	-	TRBV28	TRBJ1-2	ASSLSTQGLDYGYT
11	-	TRBV10-3	TRBJ2-1	ASHGQLPNEQF
14	TRBD2	TRBV20-1	TRBJ2-3	SAPFRGGLVTDTQY
15	-	TRBV20-1	TRBJ2-7	CARDRGRPSPSYEQY